Listed below are T cell receptor beta chains from one sample, sequenced in a study of cytomegalovirus exposure and HLA in healthy donors. Some clones are missing from TCRdb's copy, which holds only in-frame ones; the method was immunoSEQ multiplex PCR. The sample yields fewer than 250,000 clones, around 79% seen once. The sample was PBMCs. The receptors here all came from a male donor in good health and CMV-seronegative. Both conserved end residues are part of each CDR3. A D gene is named only where the DNA matches it firmly. Expanded clones get a size class; other rows say once, few or many, or leave the size out.

abundance	v_gene	d_gene	j_gene	CDR3aa	CDR3nt
-	TRBV6-5	-	TRBJ1-3	CASSYSGRFSGNTIYF	TGTGCCAGCAGTTACTCGGGGAGGTTCTCTGGAAACACCATATATTTT
-	TRBV7-7	-	TRBJ1-3	CASSPQGASGNTIYF	TGTGCTAGCAGCCCACAGGGTGCCTCTGGAAACACCATATATTTT
-	TRBV28	-	TRBJ2-7	CASSERLVQVGIYEQYF	TGTGCCAGCTCCGAGCGTTTGGTACAGGTAGGCATTTACGAGCAGTACTTC
once	TRBV11-2	TRBD1	TRBJ2-7	CASSPDRNEQYF	TGTGCCAGCAGCCCGGACAGGAACGAGCAGTACTTC
-	TRBV5-1	TRBD2	TRBJ2-5	CASRQTSGGKETQYF	TGCGCCAGCAGACAGACTAGCGGGGGCAAGGAGACCCAGTACTTC
-	TRBV5-6	TRBD2	TRBJ2-7	CASSPGGSYEQYF	TGTGCCAGCAGCCCGGGGGGAAGCTACGAGCAGTACTTC
-	TRBV27	TRBD2	TRBJ2-3	CASSPGLAGVDTQYF	TGTGCCAGCAGTCCAGGACTAGCGGGGGTAGATACGCAGTATTTT
once	TRBV12-5	TRBD1	TRBJ2-2	CASAQVQGLIAGELFF	TGTGCTAGTGCCCAAGTACAGGGGCTGATCGCCGGGGAGCTGTTTTTT
-	TRBV6-1	TRBD1	TRBJ1-2	CASSRTDRGMGYTF	TGTGCCAGCAGTCGTACCGACAGGGGGATGGGCTACACCTTC
-	TRBV5-1	-	TRBJ1-4	CASSLGRGLNEKLFF	TGCGCCAGCAGCTTGGGACGGGGACTAAATGAAAAACTGTTTTTT
once	TRBV6-5	TRBD1	TRBJ2-1	CASSHRGVAYNEQFF	TGTGCCAGCAGCCACAGGGGGGTAGCCTACAATGAGCAGTTCTTC
-	TRBV7-2	-	TRBJ2-2	CASTGGNTGELFF	TGTGCCAGCACAGGAGGGAACACCGGGGAGCTGTTTTTT
-	TRBV7-9	TRBD1	TRBJ1-4	CASSPGQAGGEKLFF	TGTGCCAGCAGCCCCGGACAGGCGGGGGGGGAAAAACTGTTTTTT
-	TRBV19	TRBD2	TRBJ2-5	CASSIKRAGGGRETQYF	TGTGCCAGTAGTATAAAACGAGCGGGGGGAGGTCGGGAGACCCAGTACTTC
-	TRBV7-8	-	TRBJ1-6	CASSLGLVRVRDSPLHF	TGTGCCAGCAGCTTGGGCCTCGTCAGGGTTCGGGATTCACCCCTCCACTTT
-	TRBV2	TRBD1	TRBJ2-5	CASLPGTGEETQYF	TGTGCCAGCCTCCCCGGGACAGGGGAAGAGACCCAGTACTTC
-	TRBV9	TRBD2	TRBJ2-3	CASSVEGLAGEVSSTDTQYF	TGTGCCAGCAGCGTAGAAGGTCTAGCGGGGGAGGTTTCTAGCACAGACACGCAGTATTTT
-	TRBV7-2	TRBD2	TRBJ2-7	CASSLDPAGGGEQYF	TGTGCCAGCAGCTTAGATCCAGCGGGAGGGGGTGAGCAGTACTTC
-	TRBV28	-	TRBJ2-2	CASSPLRRTDNTGELFF	TGTGCCAGCAGTCCGCTCCGTAGGACAGACAACACCGGGGAGCTGTTTTTT
once	TRBV18	TRBD2	TRBJ2-7	CASSPSGGPEQYF	TGTGCCAGCTCACCATCGGGGGGGCCCGAGCAGTACTTC
-	TRBV4-1	TRBD1	TRBJ1-5	CASSQPGQSNQPQHF	TGCGCCAGCAGCCAGCCGGGACAGAGCAATCAGCCCCAGCATTTT
-	TRBV18	-	TRBJ2-7	CASSSGTPDTYEQYF	TGTGCCAGCTCGTCTGGGACACCAGATACCTACGAGCAGTACTTC
-	TRBV27	-	TRBJ2-1	CASSFPRRGYNEQFF	TGTGCCAGCAGTTTCCCGCGTCGGGGGTACAATGAGCAGTTCTTC
-	TRBV5-1	-	TRBJ2-2	CASSLGGHNTGELFF	TGCGCCAGCAGCTTGGGGGGCCACAACACCGGGGAGCTGTTTTTT
-	TRBV9	-	TRBJ2-2	CASGMGRTGELFF	TGTGCCAGCGGTATGGGCCGAACCGGGGAGCTGTTTTTT
-	TRBV28	-	TRBJ1-1	CASSLEYSAFF	TGTGCCAGCAGTTTAGAGTACTCGGCTTTCTTT
-	TRBV13	TRBD2	TRBJ2-7	CASSSGLAAYEQYF	TGTGCCAGCAGCTCGGGACTAGCGGCCTACGAGCAGTACTTC
-	TRBV20-1	-	TRBJ1-2	CSDKEFYGYTF	TGCAGTGATAAGGAGTTCTATGGCTACACCTTC
-	TRBV19	TRBD1	TRBJ2-1	CASSETGTGVNEQFF	TGTGCCAGTAGTGAGACCGGGACAGGGGTGAATGAGCAGTTCTTC
-	TRBV6-1	TRBD2	TRBJ2-1	CASSEAGLAANEQFF	TGTGCCAGCAGTGAAGCCGGACTAGCGGCAAATGAGCAGTTCTTC
-	TRBV28	TRBD1	TRBJ1-5	CASSRKLTGFGNQPQHF	TGTGCCAGCAGTCGAAAACTGACAGGGTTCGGCAATCAGCCCCAGCATTTT
-	TRBV14	TRBD1	TRBJ2-7	CASSYGQGFSYEQYF	TGTGCCAGCAGCTATGGACAGGGTTTCTCCTACGAGCAGTACTTC
-	TRBV2	-	TRBJ2-6	CASNTGKGANVLTF	TGTGCCAGCAATACGGGGAAAGGGGCCAACGTCCTGACTTTC
-	TRBV27	TRBD2	TRBJ2-1	CASSLAGDNEQFF	TGTGCCAGCAGTTTAGCGGGGGACAATGAGCAGTTCTTC
-	TRBV9	-	TRBJ2-7	CASSRDSGSSYEQYF	TGTGCCAGCAGCCGAGATAGCGGTTCGTCCTACGAGCAGTACTTC
-	TRBV7-8	-	TRBJ1-1	CASSLVGGGTEAFF	TGTGCCAGCAGCTTAGTGGGGGGAGGCACTGAAGCTTTCTTT
few	TRBV11-2	-	TRBJ2-7	CASSPWGGATNEQYF	TGTGCCAGCAGTCCCTGGGGGGGGGCGACCAACGAGCAGTACTTC
-	TRBV7-2	TRBD1	TRBJ1-3	CASSSAPTGRGNTIYF	TGTGCCAGCAGCTCCGCGCCGACAGGGAGAGGAAACACCATATATTTT
-	TRBV5-4	-	TRBJ2-7	CASSLETSSYEQYF	TGTGCCAGCAGCTTGGAAACTAGTTCCTACGAGCAGTACTTC
once	TRBV9	TRBD2	TRBJ2-1	CASSVVPTSAGGSYNEQFF	TGTGCCAGCAGCGTAGTACCTACTTCAGCGGGAGGTTCCTACAATGAGCAGTTCTTC
few	TRBV6-4	TRBD1	TRBJ2-2	CASSDSQGAPNTGELFF	TGTGCCAGCAGTGACTCACAGGGGGCGCCGAACACCGGGGAGCTGTTTTTT
-	TRBV13	TRBD1	TRBJ2-7	CASSSPTGQYEQYF	TGTGCCAGCAGCTCCCCGACAGGGCAGTACGAGCAGTACTTC